This T cell receptor beta chain was obtained from a study of shared clonotypes between healthy human individuals. Germline CDR1 and CDR2: MGHRA and YSYEKL. Deletions cut 4 bases from V and 1 base from J, with 14 bases between. The CDR3 sequence is 15 residues long. Methods used by the authors: Quality scores were absent from the junction-only immunoSEQ sequences, so filtering differed. Data came from immunoSEQ multiplex PCR; TCRdb stores just in-frame clones and leaves some out. From that table come the V and J calls and clone size; the DNA was used to work out D and trimming. The top ten hold 10% to 15% of the sample, which has about 510,000 clones, about four fifths seen once.

The receptor's source is a woman aged 40 to 50 in good health. Some clones in this sample may be carry-over from other donors' samples. The sample consisted of PBMCs. The rearrangement joins TRBV4-1 to TRBJ2-7, with no clear D. The CDR3 nucleotides are TGCGCCAGCAGCCCTGACTTAGGTCGTTCCTACGAGCAGTACTTC. Protein product: CASSPDLGRSYEQYF.